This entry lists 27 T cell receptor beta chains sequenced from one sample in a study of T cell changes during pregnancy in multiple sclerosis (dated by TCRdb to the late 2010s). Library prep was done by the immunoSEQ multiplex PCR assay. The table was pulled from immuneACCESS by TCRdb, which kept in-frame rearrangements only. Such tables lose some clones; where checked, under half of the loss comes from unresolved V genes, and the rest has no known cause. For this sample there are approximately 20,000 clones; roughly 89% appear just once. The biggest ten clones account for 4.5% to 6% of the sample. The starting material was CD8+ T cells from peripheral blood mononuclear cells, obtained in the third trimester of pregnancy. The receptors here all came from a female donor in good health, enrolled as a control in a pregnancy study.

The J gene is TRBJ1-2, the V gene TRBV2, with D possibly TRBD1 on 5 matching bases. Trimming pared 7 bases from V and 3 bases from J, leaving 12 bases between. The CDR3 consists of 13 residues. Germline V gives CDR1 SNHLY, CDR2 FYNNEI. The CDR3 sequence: CASTTAPYYGYTF. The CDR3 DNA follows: TGTGCCAGCACGACAGCCCCCTACTATGGCTACACCTTC.

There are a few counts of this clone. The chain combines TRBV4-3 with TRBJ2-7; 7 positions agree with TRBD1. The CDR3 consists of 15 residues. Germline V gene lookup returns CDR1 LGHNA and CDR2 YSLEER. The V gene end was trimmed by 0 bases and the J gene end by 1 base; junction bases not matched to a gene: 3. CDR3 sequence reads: CASSQDQTGSYEQYF. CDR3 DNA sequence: TGCGCCAGCAGCCAAGACCAGACAGGGTCCTACGAGCAGTACTTC.

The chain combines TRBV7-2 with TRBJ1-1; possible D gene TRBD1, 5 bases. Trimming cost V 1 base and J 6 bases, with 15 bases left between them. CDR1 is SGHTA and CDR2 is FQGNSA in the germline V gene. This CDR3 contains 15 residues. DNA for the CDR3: TGTGCCAGCAGCTTAGTGTCCGGGGGAAGGGCTGAAGCTTTCTTT. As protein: CASSLVSGGRAEAFF.

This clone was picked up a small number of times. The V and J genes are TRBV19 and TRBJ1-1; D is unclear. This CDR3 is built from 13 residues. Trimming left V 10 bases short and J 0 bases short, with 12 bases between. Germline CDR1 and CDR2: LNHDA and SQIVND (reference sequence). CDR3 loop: CANPPRLNTEAFF. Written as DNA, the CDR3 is TGTGCCAACCCCCCCAGGTTGAACACTGAAGCTTTCTTT.

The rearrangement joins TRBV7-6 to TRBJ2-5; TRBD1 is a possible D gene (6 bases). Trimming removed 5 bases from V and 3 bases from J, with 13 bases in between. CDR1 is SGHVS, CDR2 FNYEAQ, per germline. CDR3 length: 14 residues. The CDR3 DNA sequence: TGTGCCAGCAGCCCACTGGGGGCCAAAGAGACCCAGTACTTC. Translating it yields CASSPLGAKETQYF.

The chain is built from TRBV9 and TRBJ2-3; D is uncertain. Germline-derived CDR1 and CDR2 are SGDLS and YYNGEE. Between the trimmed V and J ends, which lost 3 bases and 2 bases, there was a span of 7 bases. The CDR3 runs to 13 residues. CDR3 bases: TGTGCCAGCAGCGGGCTCCTCACAGATACGCAGTATTTT. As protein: CASSGLLTDTQYF.

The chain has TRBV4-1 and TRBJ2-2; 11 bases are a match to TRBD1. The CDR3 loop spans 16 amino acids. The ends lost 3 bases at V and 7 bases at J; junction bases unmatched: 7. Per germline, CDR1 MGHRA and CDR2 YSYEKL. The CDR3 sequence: CASSHRGQGVNGELFF. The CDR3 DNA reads TGCGCCAGCAGCCACAGGGGACAGGGGGTGAACGGGGAGCTGTTTTTT.

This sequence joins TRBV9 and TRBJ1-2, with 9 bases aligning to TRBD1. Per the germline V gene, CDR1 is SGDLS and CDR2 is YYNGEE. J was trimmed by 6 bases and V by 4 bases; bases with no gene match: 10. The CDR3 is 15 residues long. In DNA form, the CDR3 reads TGTGCCAGCAGCCCTGACGCCGGGACAGGGAATGGCTACACCTTC. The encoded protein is CASSPDAGTGNGYTF.

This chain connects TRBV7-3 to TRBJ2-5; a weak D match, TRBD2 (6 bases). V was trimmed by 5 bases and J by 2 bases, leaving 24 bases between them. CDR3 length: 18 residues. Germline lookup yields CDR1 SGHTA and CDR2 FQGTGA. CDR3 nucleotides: TGTGCCAGCAGCACCCACGGGGGAACGACCGACCTACAAGAGACCCAGTACTTC. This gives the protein CASSTHGGTTDLQETQYF.

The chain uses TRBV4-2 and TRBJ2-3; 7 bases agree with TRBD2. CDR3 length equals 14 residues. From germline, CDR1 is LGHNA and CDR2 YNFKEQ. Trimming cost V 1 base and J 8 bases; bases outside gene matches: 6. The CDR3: CASSQGGGGATQYF. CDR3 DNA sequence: TGTGCCAGCAGCCAAGGGGGGGGAGGTGCTACGCAGTATTTT.

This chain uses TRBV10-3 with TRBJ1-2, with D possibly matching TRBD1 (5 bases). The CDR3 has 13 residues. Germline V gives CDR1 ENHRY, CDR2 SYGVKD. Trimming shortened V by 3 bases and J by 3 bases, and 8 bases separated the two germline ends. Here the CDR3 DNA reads TGTGCCATCAGTGACAGGGACTACTATGGCTACACCTTC. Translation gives CAISDRDYYGYTF.

CDR3 sequence (DNA): TGTGCCAGCAGCATTTCAGGGAACACTGAAGCTTTCTTT. Its protein product is CASSISGNTEAFF. This sequence joins TRBV11-1 and TRBJ1-1; no reliable D call. V lost 5 bases and J lost 1, with 8 bases in between. This CDR3 region has 13 residues. CDR1 is SGHAT, CDR2 FQDESV, per germline (reference sequence).

Here the CDR3 reads CASSYLGRGGTNYGYTF. As DNA, the CDR3 is TGTGCCAGCAGCTACCTGGGACGGGGGGGCACTAACTATGGCTACACCTTC. J is TRBJ1-2 and V is TRBV7-9; D may be TRBD1 (6 bases). Germline V gene sequence: CDR1 SEHNR, CDR2 FQNEAQ (reference sequence). The CDR3 is 17 residues long. Trimming cost V 4 bases and J 0 bases, with 18 bases left between them.

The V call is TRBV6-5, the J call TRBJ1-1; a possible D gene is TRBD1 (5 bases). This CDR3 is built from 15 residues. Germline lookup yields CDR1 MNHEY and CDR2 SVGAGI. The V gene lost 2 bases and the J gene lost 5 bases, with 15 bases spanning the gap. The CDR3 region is CASSYPPGGGTEAFF. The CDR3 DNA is TGTGCCAGCAGTTACCCGCCGGGCGGGGGAACTGAAGCTTTCTTT.

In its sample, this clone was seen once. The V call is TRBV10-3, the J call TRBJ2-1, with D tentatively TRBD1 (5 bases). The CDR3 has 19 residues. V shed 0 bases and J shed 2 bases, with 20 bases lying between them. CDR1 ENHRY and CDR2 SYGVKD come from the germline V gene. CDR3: CAISESGFDGALTYNEQFF. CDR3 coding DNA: TGTGCCATCAGTGAGTCGGGGTTCGATGGGGCATTGACCTACAATGAGCAGTTCTTC.

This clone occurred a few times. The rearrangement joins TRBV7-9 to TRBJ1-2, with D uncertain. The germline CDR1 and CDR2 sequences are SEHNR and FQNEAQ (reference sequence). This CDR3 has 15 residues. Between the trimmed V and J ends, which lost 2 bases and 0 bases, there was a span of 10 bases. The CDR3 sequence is CASSLTSASNYGYTF. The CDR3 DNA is TGTGCCAGCAGCTTAACTTCAGCGTCTAACTATGGCTACACCTTC.

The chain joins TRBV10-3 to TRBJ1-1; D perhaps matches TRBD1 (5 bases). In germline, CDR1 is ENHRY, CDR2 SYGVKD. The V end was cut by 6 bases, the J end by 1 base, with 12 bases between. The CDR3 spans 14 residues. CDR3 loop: CAISTTQANTEAFF. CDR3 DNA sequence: TGTGCCATCAGCACAACACAGGCGAACACTGAAGCTTTCTTT.

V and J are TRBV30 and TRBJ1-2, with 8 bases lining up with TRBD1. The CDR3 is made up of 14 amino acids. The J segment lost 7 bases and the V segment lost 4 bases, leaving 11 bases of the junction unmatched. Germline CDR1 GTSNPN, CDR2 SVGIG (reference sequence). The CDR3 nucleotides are TGTGCCTGGACCGGACAGGGTGAATGGGTTGGCTACACCTTC. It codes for CAWTGQGEWVGYTF.

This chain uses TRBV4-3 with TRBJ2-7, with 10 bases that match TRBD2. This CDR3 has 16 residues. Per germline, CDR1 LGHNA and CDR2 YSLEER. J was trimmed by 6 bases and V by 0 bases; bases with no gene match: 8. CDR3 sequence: CASSQDLAGGRLEQYF. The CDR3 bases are TGCGCCAGCAGCCAAGACTTAGCGGGGGGAAGGCTCGAGCAGTACTTC.

The CDR3 reads CASSENWGGEINEQFF. CDR3 DNA sequence: TGTGCCAGCAGTGAGAATTGGGGAGGGGAGATCAATGAGCAGTTCTTC. The chain joins TRBV25-1 to TRBJ2-1; the match to TRBD2 covers 7 bases. Trimming removed 3 bases from V and 6 bases from J; junction bases left unmatched: 11. This CDR3 has 16 residues. In germline, CDR1 is MGHDK, CDR2 SYGVNS. Using reference TRBV25-1 and TRBJ2-1 for the parts outside the CDR3, the full variable domain is EADIYQTPRYLVIGTGKKITLECSQTMGHDKMYWYQQDPGMELHLIHYSYGVNSTEKGDLSSESTVSRIRTEHFPLTLESARPSHTSQYLCASSENWGGEINEQFFGPGTRLTVL.

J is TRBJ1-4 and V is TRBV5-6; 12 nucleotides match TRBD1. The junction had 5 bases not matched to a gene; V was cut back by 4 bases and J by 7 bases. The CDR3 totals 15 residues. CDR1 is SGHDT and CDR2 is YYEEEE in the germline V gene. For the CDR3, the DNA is TGTGCCAGCAGCGCCGGGACAGGGGGCATTGAAAAACTGTTTTTT. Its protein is CASSAGTGGIEKLFF.

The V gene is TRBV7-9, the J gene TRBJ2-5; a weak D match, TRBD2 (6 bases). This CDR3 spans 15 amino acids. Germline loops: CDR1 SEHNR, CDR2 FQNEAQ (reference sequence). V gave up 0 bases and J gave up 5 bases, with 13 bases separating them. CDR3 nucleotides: TGTGCCAGCAGCTTAGCCGCAGGGACTCTGGAGACCCAGTACTTC. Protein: CASSLAAGTLETQYF.

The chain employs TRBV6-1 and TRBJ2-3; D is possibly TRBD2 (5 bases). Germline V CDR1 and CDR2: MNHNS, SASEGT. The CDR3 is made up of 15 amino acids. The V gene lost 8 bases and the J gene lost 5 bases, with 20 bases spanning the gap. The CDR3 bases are TGTGCCAGCGAGGCCGGTGACTATGTCCTAGATACGCAGTATTTT. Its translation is CASEAGDYVLDTQYF.

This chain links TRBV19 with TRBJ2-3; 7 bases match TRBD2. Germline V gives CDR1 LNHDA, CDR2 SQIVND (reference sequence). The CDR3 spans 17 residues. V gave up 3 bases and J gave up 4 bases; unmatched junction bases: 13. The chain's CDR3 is CASSIGSSGLGADTQYF. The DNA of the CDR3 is TGTGCCAGTAGTATTGGGAGTAGCGGGCTCGGAGCAGATACGCAGTATTTT.

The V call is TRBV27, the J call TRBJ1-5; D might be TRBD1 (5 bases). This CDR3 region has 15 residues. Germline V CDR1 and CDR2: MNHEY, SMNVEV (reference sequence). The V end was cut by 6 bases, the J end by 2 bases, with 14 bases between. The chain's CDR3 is CASSRGHSGNQPQHF. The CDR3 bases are TGTGCCAGCAGCCGTGGACACTCGGGCAATCAGCCCCAGCATTTT.

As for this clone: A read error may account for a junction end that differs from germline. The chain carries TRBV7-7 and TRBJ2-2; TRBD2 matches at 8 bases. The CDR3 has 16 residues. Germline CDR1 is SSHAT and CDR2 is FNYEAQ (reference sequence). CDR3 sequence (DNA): TGTGCTAGCAGCTTAGGCGGGGGGATAAACACCGGGGAGCTGTTTTTT. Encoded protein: CASSLGGGINTGELFF.

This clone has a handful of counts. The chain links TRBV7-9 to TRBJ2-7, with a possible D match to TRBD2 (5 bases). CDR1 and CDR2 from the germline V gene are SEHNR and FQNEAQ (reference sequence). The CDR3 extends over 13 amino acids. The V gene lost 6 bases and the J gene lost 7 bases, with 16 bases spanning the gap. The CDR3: CASRSWTGKEQYF. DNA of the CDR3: TGTGCCAGCAGGTCATGGACCGGGAAAGAGCAGTACTTC.